These T cell receptor beta chains were read from a single sample in a study of cytomegalovirus exposure and HLA in healthy donors. The protocol was immunoSEQ multiplex PCR, while the TCRdb copy is restricted to in-frame clones and leaves out a portion. The sample lists 250,000 to 350,000 clones; just over 85% were seen once. The sample was PBMCs. These receptors originate from a man in his forties or fifties in good health and CMV-seropositive. The CDR3 runs from the conserved cysteine through the conserved F or W. Each record gives: V gene, D gene, J gene, clone size, CDR3 DNA, CDR3 protein. The D gene is left open where the match is weak. The size field is filled for only some rows; it gives once, few, many or a size class.

V gene: TRBV18; D gene: -; J gene: TRBJ1-1; clone size: -; CDR3 DNA: TGTGCCAGCTCACAGTATCGACAGGACGGGATGAACACTGAAGCTTTCTTT; CDR3 protein: CASSQYRQDGMNTEAFF
V gene: TRBV7-9; D gene: TRBD2; J gene: TRBJ2-1; clone size: -; CDR3 DNA: TGTGCCAGCAGCTACCAGGGCGGGAGCTCCTACAATGAGCAGTTCTTC; CDR3 protein: CASSYQGGSSYNEQFF
V gene: TRBV28; D gene: -; J gene: TRBJ2-6; clone size: -; CDR3 DNA: TGTGCCAGCAGCAGGGCAGGGGCGAGCTCTGGGGCCAACGTCCTGACTTTC; CDR3 protein: CASSRAGASSGANVLTF
V gene: TRBV28; D gene: -; J gene: TRBJ2-2; clone size: -; CDR3 DNA: TGTGCCAGCAGTTTGGCGGACGGTTTGGGGGGGCGGCACCTCCCTCGGGAGCTGTTTTTT; CDR3 protein: CASSLADGLGGRHLPRELFF
V gene: TRBV5-1; D gene: TRBD2; J gene: TRBJ2-1; clone size: -; CDR3 DNA: TGCGCCAGCAGCTACAGCGGGGGGTACAATGGTCTGTTCTTC; CDR3 protein: CASSYSGGYNGLFF
V gene: TRBV23-1; D gene: TRBD1; J gene: TRBJ2-7; clone size: -; CDR3 DNA: TGCGCCAGCAGTCAACCGGGGACAGGGAATACCTACGAGCAGTACTTC; CDR3 protein: CASSQPGTGNTYEQYF
V gene: TRBV7-9; D gene: TRBD2; J gene: TRBJ2-2; clone size: -; CDR3 DNA: TGTGCCAGCAGCTTCAAAGCGGGATTGAGGGAGCTGTTTTTT; CDR3 protein: CASSFKAGLRELFF
V gene: TRBV5-5; D gene: TRBD1; J gene: TRBJ2-7; clone size: -; CDR3 DNA: TGTGCCAGCAGCTTGGTAGGGACAGGGGGCTACGAGCAGTACTTC; CDR3 protein: CASSLVGTGGYEQYF
V gene: TRBV4-3; D gene: TRBD2; J gene: TRBJ2-2; clone size: -; CDR3 DNA: TGCGCCAGCAGCCCGGGGGGGGGCGGGACCGGGGAGCTGTTTTTT; CDR3 protein: CASSPGGGGTGELFF
V gene: TRBV6-5; D gene: TRBD2; J gene: TRBJ2-7; clone size: -; CDR3 DNA: TGTGCCAGCAGTCTTTCCGGGGGGAGGGCCTACGAGCAGTACTTC; CDR3 protein: CASSLSGGRAYEQYF
V gene: TRBV7-9; D gene: TRBD1; J gene: TRBJ1-6; clone size: -; CDR3 DNA: TGTGCCAGCAGCGCATGGACAGGGGGCGATAATTCACCCCTCCACTTT; CDR3 protein: CASSAWTGGDNSPLHF
V gene: TRBV4-1; D gene: TRBD2; J gene: TRBJ2-7; clone size: -; CDR3 DNA: TGCGCCAGCAGCCAGGGGACTAGCGGGAGGGCATCCTACGAGCAGTACTTC; CDR3 protein: CASSQGTSGRASYEQYF
V gene: TRBV6-6; D gene: -; J gene: TRBJ1-1; clone size: -; CDR3 DNA: TGTGCCAGCAGTCCCTCGACGGAAAGGACAACTGAAGCTTTCTTT; CDR3 protein: CASSPSTERTTEAFF
V gene: TRBV7-2; D gene: -; J gene: TRBJ2-3; clone size: -; CDR3 DNA: TGTGCCAGCAGCTCAATACCGGGTCCCTTCACAGATACGCAGTATTTT; CDR3 protein: CASSSIPGPFTDTQYF
V gene: TRBV5-1; D gene: -; J gene: TRBJ1-6; clone size: -; CDR3 DNA: TGCGCCAGCAGCTTGGGAGCGACTAGGAGTAATTCACCCCTCCACTTT; CDR3 protein: CASSLGATRSNSPLHF
V gene: TRBV4-3; D gene: TRBD2; J gene: TRBJ2-2; clone size: -; CDR3 DNA: TGCGCCAGCAGCCGACTAGCGGGAGTCGCCGGGGAGCTGTTTTTT; CDR3 protein: CASSRLAGVAGELFF
V gene: TRBV27; D gene: -; J gene: TRBJ2-3; clone size: once; CDR3 DNA: TGTGCCAGCAGTTTATCGGGGGGTTCCCAGGATACGCAGTATTTT; CDR3 protein: CASSLSGGSQDTQYF
V gene: TRBV7-9; D gene: -; J gene: TRBJ1-1; clone size: many; CDR3 DNA: TGTGCCAGCAGCTTACAGGGGAACACTGAAGCTTTCTTT; CDR3 protein: CASSLQGNTEAFF
V gene: TRBV7-2; D gene: TRBD2; J gene: TRBJ2-1; clone size: -; CDR3 DNA: TGTGCCAGCAGAGTTCGAAGCGGGAGAGGCAATGAGCAGTTCTTC; CDR3 protein: CASRVRSGRGNEQFF
V gene: TRBV30; D gene: -; J gene: TRBJ2-5; clone size: -; CDR3 DNA: TGTGCCTGGTGTAGCGTGGGAGTATCAGAGACCCAGTACTTC; CDR3 protein: CAWCSVGVSETQYF
V gene: TRBV5-6; D gene: TRBD1; J gene: TRBJ1-2; clone size: -; CDR3 DNA: TGTGCCAGCAGTTCCCAGGCCCGGGACAGATTTATCCTTAACTATGGCTACACCTTC; CDR3 protein: CASSSQARDRFILNYGYTF
V gene: TRBV6-1; D gene: -; J gene: TRBJ1-5; clone size: once; CDR3 DNA: TGTGCCAGCAGTGAACCGGGTTGGGGTCGGGGTCAGCCCCAGCATTTT; CDR3 protein: CASSEPGWGRGQPQHF
V gene: TRBV7-9; D gene: -; J gene: TRBJ2-5; clone size: -; CDR3 DNA: TGTGCCAGCAGCCACAGGGATACTTGGGAGACCCAGTACTTC; CDR3 protein: CASSHRDTWETQYF
V gene: TRBV28; D gene: -; J gene: TRBJ1-2; clone size: -; CDR3 DNA: TGTGCCAGCAGTCCGATAGATTCTAACTATGGCTACACCTTC; CDR3 protein: CASSPIDSNYGYTF
V gene: TRBV7-3; D gene: TRBD2; J gene: TRBJ2-1; clone size: -; CDR3 DNA: TGTGCCAGCAGCTTACTAGCGGGAGTTCTTTACAATGAGCAGTTCTTC; CDR3 protein: CASSLLAGVLYNEQFF
V gene: TRBV19; D gene: -; J gene: TRBJ2-1; clone size: -; CDR3 DNA: TGTGCCAGTAGTATAGCCCATTACAATGAGCAGTTCTTC; CDR3 protein: CASSIAHYNEQFF
V gene: TRBV6-1; D gene: -; J gene: TRBJ1-3; clone size: -; CDR3 DNA: TGTGCCAGCAGTGACTACAGGATCGGAAACACCATATATTTT; CDR3 protein: CASSDYRIGNTIYF
V gene: TRBV1; D gene: -; J gene: TRBJ2-7; clone size: few; CDR3 DNA: TGCACCAGCAGCCTCAAGCCGGGGAGGGAGAGCTCCTACGAGCAGTACTTC; CDR3 protein: CTSSLKPGRESSYEQYF
V gene: TRBV5-1; D gene: -; J gene: TRBJ1-1; clone size: -; CDR3 DNA: TGCGCCAGCAGCGGCGGGGCTCTAGATATCTTCCCTCTACGGAACACTGAAGCTTTCTTT; CDR3 protein: CASSGGALDIFPLRNTEAFF
V gene: TRBV25-1; D gene: TRBD1; J gene: TRBJ2-1; clone size: once; CDR3 DNA: TGTGCCAGCCGGACAGGGGGTACTAATGAGCAGTTCTTC; CDR3 protein: CASRTGGTNEQFF
V gene: TRBV7-9; D gene: TRBD2; J gene: TRBJ2-3; clone size: -; CDR3 DNA: TGTGCCAGCAGCCTCTGGACTAGCGGGGCCGCCACAGATACGCAGTATTTT; CDR3 protein: CASSLWTSGAATDTQYF
V gene: TRBV28; D gene: -; J gene: TRBJ2-7; clone size: -; CDR3 DNA: TGTGCCAGCAGAGAGACTCCCCCCGCCGAGCAGTACTTC; CDR3 protein: CASRETPPAEQYF
V gene: TRBV5-6; D gene: -; J gene: TRBJ1-3; clone size: -; CDR3 DNA: TGTGCCAGCAGCTTGGCATCGGGGGGGGGAGGAAACACCATATATTTT; CDR3 protein: CASSLASGGGGNTIYF
V gene: TRBV6-1; D gene: TRBD1; J gene: TRBJ1-5; clone size: -; CDR3 DNA: TGTGCCAGCCGGACAGGGGGATTGGGCAATCAGCCCCAGCATTTT; CDR3 protein: CASRTGGLGNQPQHF
V gene: TRBV6-5; D gene: -; J gene: TRBJ2-7; clone size: -; CDR3 DNA: TGTGCCAGCAGTTATTCTACTAGCTTCTCCTACGAGCAGTACTTC; CDR3 protein: CASSYSTSFSYEQYF
V gene: TRBV7-2; D gene: -; J gene: TRBJ2-2; clone size: -; CDR3 DNA: TGTGCCAGCAGCTTAGCGCCGCGGGGAGTCGGGGAGCTGTTTTTT; CDR3 protein: CASSLAPRGVGELFF
V gene: TRBV10-3; D gene: -; J gene: TRBJ1-3; clone size: few; CDR3 DNA: TGTGCCATCAGTGATCCGGACAGCTCTGGAAACACCATATATTTT; CDR3 protein: CAISDPDSSGNTIYF
V gene: TRBV28; D gene: -; J gene: TRBJ2-7; clone size: -; CDR3 DNA: TGTGCCAGCAGTTTATGGGCAGGGGAGCAGTACTTC; CDR3 protein: CASSLWAGEQYF
V gene: TRBV5-1; D gene: TRBD2; J gene: TRBJ2-1; clone size: -; CDR3 DNA: TGCGCCAGCAGCATCGTGGCTAGCGGGGACAATGAGCAGTTCTTC; CDR3 protein: CASSIVASGDNEQFF
V gene: TRBV25-1; D gene: TRBD1; J gene: TRBJ1-5; clone size: -; CDR3 DNA: TGTGCCAGCCGAGATAACCGGACAGGTGCTTATAGCAATCAGCCCCAGCATTTT; CDR3 protein: CASRDNRTGAYSNQPQHF
V gene: TRBV19; D gene: -; J gene: TRBJ2-3; clone size: -; CDR3 DNA: TGTGCCAGTAGTATCCTACCATCAGATACGCAGTATTTT; CDR3 protein: CASSILPSDTQYF
V gene: TRBV27; D gene: -; J gene: TRBJ1-5; clone size: -; CDR3 DNA: TGTGCCAGCAGTTTATTTATCCATCAGCCCCAGCATTTT; CDR3 protein: CASSLFIHQPQHF
V gene: TRBV11-3; D gene: TRBD2; J gene: TRBJ2-5; clone size: -; CDR3 DNA: TGTGCCAGCAGCTTAGGCGGGGGACAAGAGACCCAGTACTTC; CDR3 protein: CASSLGGGQETQYF
V gene: TRBV11-3; D gene: -; J gene: TRBJ2-1; clone size: -; CDR3 DNA: TGTGCCAGCAGCCTAGGAGTGGGGGCGGATAATGAGCAGTTCTTC; CDR3 protein: CASSLGVGADNEQFF
V gene: TRBV11-2; D gene: TRBD2; J gene: TRBJ2-1; clone size: once; CDR3 DNA: TGTGCCAGCAGCGGACTAGCGGGAGGCTGGGAGCAGTTCTTC; CDR3 protein: CASSGLAGGWEQFF
V gene: TRBV4-3; D gene: -; J gene: TRBJ2-7; clone size: few; CDR3 DNA: TGCGCCAGCAGCCCAACCACCAGTACCTACGAGCAGTACTTC; CDR3 protein: CASSPTTSTYEQYF
V gene: TRBV18; D gene: TRBD1; J gene: TRBJ2-7; clone size: -; CDR3 DNA: TGTGCCAGCTCACACCCCTTCCCGGGACAGAAAGGCTACGAGCAGTACTTC; CDR3 protein: CASSHPFPGQKGYEQYF
V gene: TRBV4-1; D gene: -; J gene: TRBJ2-7; clone size: few; CDR3 DNA: TGCGCCAGCAGCCAAGACGTCCAGGAATCTTCCTACGAGCAGTACTTC; CDR3 protein: CASSQDVQESSYEQYF
V gene: TRBV10-3; D gene: -; J gene: TRBJ2-5; clone size: -; CDR3 DNA: TGTGCCATCAGTGCTCCTCAAGAGACCCAGTACTTC; CDR3 protein: CAISAPQETQYF
V gene: TRBV10-3; D gene: -; J gene: TRBJ2-3; clone size: -; CDR3 DNA: TGTGCCATCAGTGATCTTCGGGCGGGAATTAGCACAGATACGCAGTATTTT; CDR3 protein: CAISDLRAGISTDTQYF
V gene: TRBV28; D gene: TRBD2; J gene: TRBJ2-1; clone size: -; CDR3 DNA: TGTGCCAGCATCAGCGGGAGGGCCTACAATGAGCAGTTCTTC; CDR3 protein: CASISGRAYNEQFF
V gene: TRBV11-2; D gene: TRBD1; J gene: TRBJ1-1; clone size: -; CDR3 DNA: TGTGCCAGCAGCCTTGGACAGGGGCGCGAAGCTTTCTTT; CDR3 protein: CASSLGQGREAFF
V gene: TRBV15; D gene: -; J gene: TRBJ1-5; clone size: -; CDR3 DNA: TGTGCCACCAGCAGAGATACCCTCTTATCCCCAGAGGGCAATCAGCCCCAGCATTTT; CDR3 protein: CATSRDTLLSPEGNQPQHF
V gene: TRBV7-2; D gene: -; J gene: TRBJ2-7; clone size: -; CDR3 DNA: TGTGCCAGCACCTTCCCAGGGGGCGGGAGCGCGTACGAGCAGTACTTC; CDR3 protein: CASTFPGGGSAYEQYF
V gene: TRBV29-1; D gene: TRBD1; J gene: TRBJ1-1; clone size: -; CDR3 DNA: TGCAGCGTTGAGACAGGGGACACTGAAGCTTTCTTT; CDR3 protein: CSVETGDTEAFF
V gene: TRBV18; D gene: -; J gene: TRBJ1-1; clone size: -; CDR3 DNA: TGTGCCAGCTCACCAGATCGGGGGGTTGAAGCTTTCTTT; CDR3 protein: CASSPDRGVEAFF
V gene: TRBV4-1; D gene: TRBD1; J gene: TRBJ1-3; clone size: -; CDR3 DNA: TGCGCCAGCAGCCAAGATTGGACAGGGTCGGACACCATATATTTT; CDR3 protein: CASSQDWTGSDTIYF
V gene: TRBV19; D gene: -; J gene: TRBJ1-5; clone size: -; CDR3 DNA: TGTGCCAGTACCGTCTCTTATAGCAATCAGCCCCAGCATTTT; CDR3 protein: CASTVSYSNQPQHF
V gene: TRBV2; D gene: TRBD1; J gene: TRBJ1-5; clone size: few; CDR3 DNA: TGTGCCAGCAGAGAGGGGGCTCAACAGCCCCAGCATTTT; CDR3 protein: CASREGAQQPQHF